Presented here are 13 T cell receptor beta chains from one specimen sequenced in a study of blood T cell repertoires in COVID-19. Assay: immunoSEQ multiplex PCR; the TCRdb copy retains only in-frame clones and omits some. The data show tens of thousands of clones, with approximately 88% seen just once and more than 2% held by the top ten. Sequencing was performed on peripheral blood. All receptors derive from a man at least 80 years old with active or convalescent COVID-19.

The gene calls are TRBV5-4 and TRBJ2-1; 10 nucleotides agree with TRBD2. This CDR3 region has 15 residues. The V segment lost 0 bases and the J segment 9 bases; nucleotides outside the gene matches: 6. In germline, CDR1 is SGHNT, CDR2 YYREEE (reference sequence). DNA for the CDR3: TGTGCCAGCAGCTTGGTTCTAGCGGGAGTGGGTGAGCAGTTCTTC. Translated: CASSLVLAGVGEQFF.

The CDR3 is CASSESQGMYQETQYF. The CDR3 coding sequence is TGTGCCAGCAGTGAATCCCAGGGAATGTACCAAGAGACCCAGTACTTC. The chain carries TRBV6-1 and TRBJ2-5, with a weak D call TRBD1 (5 bases). The V end was cut by 2 bases, the J end by 0 bases, with 13 bases between. Germline assignment: CDR1 MNHNS and CDR2 SASEGT. The CDR3 is made up of 16 amino acids.

This chain's CDR3 is CASRLDRSPDTQYF. DNA for the CDR3: TGCGCCAGCAGGCTTGACAGGTCTCCAGATACGCAGTATTTT. The V gene is TRBV5-1, the J gene TRBJ2-3, with a possible D match to TRBD1 (6 bases). CDR3 length: 14 amino acids. In germline, CDR1 is SGHRS, CDR2 YFSETQ. Between the trimmed V and J ends, which lost 5 bases and 4 bases, there was a span of 14 bases.

This chain connects TRBV7-2 to TRBJ2-5; D is perhaps TRBD1 (6 bases). Trimming stripped 6 bases from V and 4 bases from J, with 18 bases between. CDR3 size: 15 residues. Germline V lookup: CDR1 SGHTA, CDR2 FQGNSA. CDR3 protein: CASRTTGSVVETQYF. The CDR3 DNA sequence: TGTGCCAGCAGGACGACAGGTTCGGTAGTAGAGACCCAGTACTTC.

This clone appeared a single time. This chain uses TRBV19 with TRBJ1-5, with 9 bases identical to TRBD1. The CDR3 runs 18 residues. The V gene's germline CDR1 is LNHDA and CDR2 SQIVND (reference sequence). V shed 7 bases, J shed 0 bases, and the junction held 13 bases outside the gene matches. The CDR3 loop reads CASMGTGMGLYSNQPQHF. CDR3 DNA sequence: TGTGCCAGTATGGGGACAGGGATGGGGCTTTATAGCAATCAGCCCCAGCATTTT.

The V call is TRBV28, the J call TRBJ2-7; TRBD2 matches at 13 bases. Losses at the gene ends were 5 bases for V and 0 bases for J; bases not matched to a gene: 13. The CDR3 has 19 residues. Per the germline V gene, CDR1 is MDHEN and CDR2 is SYDVKM. The CDR3, as DNA: TGTGCCAGCAGTCCAAGACCCGGGACTAGCGGGACCAGCTCCTACGAGCAGTACTTC. Protein sequence: CASSPRPGTSGTSSYEQYF.

The chain couples TRBV20-1 to TRBJ2-5, with 8 bases lining up with TRBD1. Germline V lookup: CDR1 DFQATT, CDR2 SNEGSKA (reference sequence). V dropped 3 bases and J dropped 9; count of bases not matched to a gene: 15. The CDR3 has 15 residues. CDR3 sequence reads: CSASRRGQEWLSQYF. CDR3 nucleotide sequence: TGCAGTGCTAGTCGAAGGGGACAGGAATGGCTGTCCCAGTACTTC.

This chain uses TRBV6-5 with TRBJ2-3; the D is unclear. The CDR3 loop spans 14 amino acids. Germline V gives CDR1 MNHEY, CDR2 SVGAGI. Between the trimmed V and J ends, which lost 7 bases and 2 bases, there was a span of 13 bases. The CDR3, as DNA: TGTGCCAGCACCGGAGACCTAATCACAGATACGCAGTATTTT. It encodes CASTGDLITDTQYF.

The chain carries TRBV28 and TRBJ1-5; TRBD1 matches at 8 bases. The V and J ends lost 10 bases and 9 bases, in that order; junction bases with no gene match: 14. Looked up from germline, CDR1 is MDHEN and CDR2 is SYDVKM. The CDR3 spans 14 residues. In DNA, the CDR3 is TGTGCCACCCAAGAATGGACAGGGTGGAGGCCCCAGCATTTT. Amino acid sequence: CATQEWTGWRPQHF.

By proportion, this clone is medium-sized. The chain combines TRBV23-1 with TRBJ2-7, with TRBD2 matching over 8 bases. TRBV23-1 belongs to the ORF category, with a function that is uncertain. The CDR3 runs 15 residues. V lost 3 bases to trimming and J lost 5 bases; unmatched junction nucleotides: 9. CDR3: CASSHSERETDEQYF. CDR3 in DNA: TGCGCCAGCAGTCATTCGGAGCGGGAGACCGACGAGCAGTACTTC.

V is TRBV29-1 and J is TRBJ2-3; D is unresolved. This CDR3 contains 13 residues. The V and J ends lost 1 base and 1 base respectively, with 6 bases between them. Germline values: CDR1 SQVTM, CDR2 ANQGSEA. CDR3 bases: TGCAGCGTTGAAGGCTCGGGCACAGATACGCAGTATTTT. This sequence encodes CSVEGSGTDTQYF.

The rearrangement uses TRBV5-1 and TRBJ2-3, with 7 bases lining up with TRBD2. V shed 3 bases, J shed 1 base, and the junction held 5 bases outside the gene matches. Germline CDR1 is SGHRS and CDR2 is YFSETQ. The CDR3 spans 15 residues. The CDR3 region has the DNA TGCGCCAGCAGCTGGGCGGGGGTTGGCACAGATACGCAGTATTTT. Protein: CASSWAGVGTDTQYF.

This chain joins TRBV28 and TRBJ2-1, with 9 bases that match TRBD2. The CDR3 is 13 residues long. After removal of 7 bases from V and 7 bases from J, the junction contained 5 bases not matched to a gene. Looked up from germline, CDR1 is MDHEN and CDR2 is SYDVKM. The CDR3: CASNSGRWNEQFF. CDR3 DNA: TGTGCCAGCAATAGCGGGAGATGGAATGAGCAGTTCTTC.